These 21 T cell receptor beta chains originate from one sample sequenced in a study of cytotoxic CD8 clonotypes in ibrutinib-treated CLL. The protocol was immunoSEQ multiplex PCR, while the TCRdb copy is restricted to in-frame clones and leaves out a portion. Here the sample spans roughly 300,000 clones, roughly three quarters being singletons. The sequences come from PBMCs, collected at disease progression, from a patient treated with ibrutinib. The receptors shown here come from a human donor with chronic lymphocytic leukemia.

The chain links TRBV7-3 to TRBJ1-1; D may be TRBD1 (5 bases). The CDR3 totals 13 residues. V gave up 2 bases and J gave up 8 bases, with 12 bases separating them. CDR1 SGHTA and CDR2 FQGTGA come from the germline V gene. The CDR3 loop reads CASSLFSGLEAFF. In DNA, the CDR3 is TGTGCCAGCAGCTTATTCTCAGGGCTGGAAGCTTTCTTT.

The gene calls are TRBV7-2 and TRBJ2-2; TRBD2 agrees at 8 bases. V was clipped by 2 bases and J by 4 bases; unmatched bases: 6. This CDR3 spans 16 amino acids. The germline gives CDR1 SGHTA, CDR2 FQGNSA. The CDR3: CASSLSAGDFTGELFF. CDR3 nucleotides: TGTGCCAGCAGCTTATCAGCGGGGGACTTCACCGGGGAGCTGTTTTTT.

This CDR3 reads CASSYSGGWYEQYF. The CDR3 coding sequence is TGTGCCAGCAGCTATAGCGGGGGGTGGTACGAGCAGTACTTC. The gene calls are TRBV7-8 and TRBJ2-7; 10 nucleotides line up with TRBD2. The V and J ends lost 4 bases and 4 bases, in that order; junction bases with no gene match: 4. Per the germline V gene, CDR1 is SGHVS and CDR2 is FQNEAQ. The CDR3 length is 14 residues.

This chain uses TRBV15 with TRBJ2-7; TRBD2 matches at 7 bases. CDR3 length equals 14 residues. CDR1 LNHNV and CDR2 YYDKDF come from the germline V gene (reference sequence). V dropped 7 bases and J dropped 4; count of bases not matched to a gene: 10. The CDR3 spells CATKEFGGSYEQYF. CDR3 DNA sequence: TGTGCCACCAAGGAGTTTGGCGGGAGTTACGAGCAGTACTTC.

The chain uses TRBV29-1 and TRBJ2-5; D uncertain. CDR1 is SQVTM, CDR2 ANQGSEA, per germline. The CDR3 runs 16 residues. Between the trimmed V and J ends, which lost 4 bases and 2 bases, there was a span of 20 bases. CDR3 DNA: TGCAGCGTTGTACGGTCCTCCCCGGGCGATCAAGAGACCCAGTACTTC. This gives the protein CSVVRSSPGDQETQYF. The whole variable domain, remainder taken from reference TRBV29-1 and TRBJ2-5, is SAVISQKPSRDICQRGTSLTIQCQVDSQVTMMFWYRQQPGQSLTLIATANQGSEATYESGFVIDKFPISRPNLTFSTLTVSNMSPEDSSIYLCSVVRSSPGDQETQYFGPGTRLLVL.

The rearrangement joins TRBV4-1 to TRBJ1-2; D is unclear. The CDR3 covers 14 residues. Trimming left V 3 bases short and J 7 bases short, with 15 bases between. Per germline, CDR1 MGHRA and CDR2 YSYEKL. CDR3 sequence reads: CASSHGRPLSGYTF. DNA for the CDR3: TGCGCCAGCAGCCATGGACGGCCGCTCAGTGGCTACACCTTC.

CDR3 nucleotide sequence: TGTGCCAGCAGGGTCAGGGACGAGCAGTACTTC. It is translated as CASRVRDEQYF. The chain carries TRBV28 and TRBJ2-7; D perhaps matches TRBD1 (5 bases). V was clipped by 6 bases and J by 5 bases, with 8 bases between them. The CDR3 runs 11 residues. The germline V gene encodes CDR1 MDHEN and CDR2 SYDVKM.

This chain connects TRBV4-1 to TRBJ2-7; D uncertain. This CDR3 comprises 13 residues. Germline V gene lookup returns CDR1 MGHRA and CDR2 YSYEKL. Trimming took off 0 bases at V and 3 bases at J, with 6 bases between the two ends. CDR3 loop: CASSQEGNYEQYF. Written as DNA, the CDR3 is TGCGCCAGCAGCCAAGAAGGCAACTACGAGCAGTACTTC.

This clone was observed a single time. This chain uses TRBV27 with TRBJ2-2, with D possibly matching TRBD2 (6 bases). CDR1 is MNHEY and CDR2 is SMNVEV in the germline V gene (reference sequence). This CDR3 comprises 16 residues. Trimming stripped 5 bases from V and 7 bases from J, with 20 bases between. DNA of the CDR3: TGTGCCAGCAGTAAAACCCCGGGAGCCCGGGGCGGGGAGCTGTTTTTT. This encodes CASSKTPGARGGELFF.

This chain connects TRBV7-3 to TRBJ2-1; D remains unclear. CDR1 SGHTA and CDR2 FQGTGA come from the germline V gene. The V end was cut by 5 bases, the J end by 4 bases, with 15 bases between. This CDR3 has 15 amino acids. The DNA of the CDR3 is TGTGCCAGCAGCCTAAGGCGTGACGGTTACAATGAGCAGTTCTTC. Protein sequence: CASSLRRDGYNEQFF. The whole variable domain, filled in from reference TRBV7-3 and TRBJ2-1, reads GAGVSQTPSNKVTEKGKYVELRCDPISGHTALYWYRQSLGQGPEFLIYFQGTGAADDSGLPNDRFFAVRPEGSVSTLKIQRTERGDSAVYLCASSLRRDGYNEQFFGPGTRLTVL.

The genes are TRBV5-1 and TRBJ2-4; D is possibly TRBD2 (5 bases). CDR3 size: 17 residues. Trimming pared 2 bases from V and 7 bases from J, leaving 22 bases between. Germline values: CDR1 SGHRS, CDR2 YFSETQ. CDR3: CASSFLSSPASKNIQYF. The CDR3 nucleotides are TGCGCCAGCAGCTTTCTGAGCTCCCCGGCTAGCAAGAACATTCAGTACTTC.

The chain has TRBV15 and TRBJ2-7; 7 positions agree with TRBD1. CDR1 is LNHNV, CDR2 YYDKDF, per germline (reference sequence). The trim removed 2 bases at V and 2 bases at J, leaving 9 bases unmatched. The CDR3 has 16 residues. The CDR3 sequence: CATSRTSSGTAYEQYF. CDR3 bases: TGTGCCACCAGCAGAACATCATCCGGGACAGCCTACGAGCAGTACTTC.

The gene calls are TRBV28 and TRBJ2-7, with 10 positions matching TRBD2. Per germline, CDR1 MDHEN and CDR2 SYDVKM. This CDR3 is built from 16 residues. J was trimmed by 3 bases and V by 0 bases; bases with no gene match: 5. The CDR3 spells CASSLWGGLAIYEQYF. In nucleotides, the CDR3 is TGTGCCAGCAGTTTATGGGGGGGACTAGCGATCTACGAGCAGTACTTC.

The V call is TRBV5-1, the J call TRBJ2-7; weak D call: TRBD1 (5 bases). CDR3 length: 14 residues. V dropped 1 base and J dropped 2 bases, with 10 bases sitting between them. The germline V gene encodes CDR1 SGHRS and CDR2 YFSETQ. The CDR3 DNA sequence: TGCGCCAGCAGCTTGCAGCCGACAGCCTACGAGCAGTACTTC. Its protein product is CASSLQPTAYEQYF. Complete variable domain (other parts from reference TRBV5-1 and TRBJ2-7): KAGVTQTPRYLIKTRGQQVTLSCSPISGHRSVSWYQQTPGQGLQFLFEYFSETQRNKGNFPGRFSGRQFSNSRSEMNVSTLELGDSALYLCASSLQPTAYEQYFGPGTRLTVT.

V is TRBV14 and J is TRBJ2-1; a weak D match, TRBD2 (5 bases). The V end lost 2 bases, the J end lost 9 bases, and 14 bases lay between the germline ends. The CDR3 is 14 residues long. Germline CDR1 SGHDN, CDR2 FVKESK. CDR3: CASSQTSRVGEQFF. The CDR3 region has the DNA TGTGCCAGCAGCCAAACTAGTAGGGTAGGTGAGCAGTTCTTC.

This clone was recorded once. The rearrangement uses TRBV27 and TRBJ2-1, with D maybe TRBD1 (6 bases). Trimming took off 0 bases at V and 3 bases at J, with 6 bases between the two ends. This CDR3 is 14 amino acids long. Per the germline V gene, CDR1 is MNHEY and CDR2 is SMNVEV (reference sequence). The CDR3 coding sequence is TGTGCCAGCAGTTTATCGGGACACTACAATGAGCAGTTCTTC. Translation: CASSLSGHYNEQFF.

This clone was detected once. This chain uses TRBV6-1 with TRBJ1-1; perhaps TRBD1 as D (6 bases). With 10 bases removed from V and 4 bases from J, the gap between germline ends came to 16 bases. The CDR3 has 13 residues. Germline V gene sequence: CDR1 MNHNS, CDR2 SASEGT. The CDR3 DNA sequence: TGTGCCACTGCATCACAGGGTGTCACTGAAGCTTTCTTT. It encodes CATASQGVTEAFF.

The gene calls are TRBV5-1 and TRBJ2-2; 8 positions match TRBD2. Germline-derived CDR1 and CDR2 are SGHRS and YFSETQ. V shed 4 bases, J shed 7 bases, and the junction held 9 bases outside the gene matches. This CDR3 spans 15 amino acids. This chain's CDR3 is CASSPPEAGGGELFF. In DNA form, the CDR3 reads TGCGCCAGCAGCCCCCCCGAGGCGGGGGGCGGGGAGCTGTTTTTT.

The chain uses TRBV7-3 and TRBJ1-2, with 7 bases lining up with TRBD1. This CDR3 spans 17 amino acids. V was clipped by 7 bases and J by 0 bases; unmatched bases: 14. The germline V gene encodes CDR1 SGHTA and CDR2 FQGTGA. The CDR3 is CASTRTDGDSPNYGYTF. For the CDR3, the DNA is TGTGCCAGCACCAGAACAGACGGGGACAGCCCTAACTATGGCTACACCTTC.

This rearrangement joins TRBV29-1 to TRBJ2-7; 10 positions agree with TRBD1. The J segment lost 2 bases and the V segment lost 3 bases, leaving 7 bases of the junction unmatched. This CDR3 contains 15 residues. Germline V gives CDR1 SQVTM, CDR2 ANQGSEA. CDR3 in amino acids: CSVEVGTGAPYEQYF. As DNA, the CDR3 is TGCAGCGTTGAGGTGGGGACAGGGGCTCCCTACGAGCAGTACTTC.

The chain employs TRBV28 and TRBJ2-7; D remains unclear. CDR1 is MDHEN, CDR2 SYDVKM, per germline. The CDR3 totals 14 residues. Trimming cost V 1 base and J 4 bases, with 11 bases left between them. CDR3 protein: CASSLLGGQYEQYF. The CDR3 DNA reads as TGTGCCAGCAGTTTATTGGGTGGCCAGTACGAGCAGTACTTC.